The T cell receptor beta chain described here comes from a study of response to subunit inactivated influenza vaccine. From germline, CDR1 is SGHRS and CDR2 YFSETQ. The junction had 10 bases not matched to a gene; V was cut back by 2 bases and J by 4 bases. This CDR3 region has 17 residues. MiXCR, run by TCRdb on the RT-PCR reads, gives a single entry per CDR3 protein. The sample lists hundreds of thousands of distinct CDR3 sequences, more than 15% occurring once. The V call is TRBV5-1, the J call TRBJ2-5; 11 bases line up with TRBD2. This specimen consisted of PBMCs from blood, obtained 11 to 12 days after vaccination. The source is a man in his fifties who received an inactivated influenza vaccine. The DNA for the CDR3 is TGCGCCAGCAGCTTAACCCAGACTAGCGGGATGGGAGAGACCCAGTACTTC. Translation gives CASSLTQTSGMGETQYF.